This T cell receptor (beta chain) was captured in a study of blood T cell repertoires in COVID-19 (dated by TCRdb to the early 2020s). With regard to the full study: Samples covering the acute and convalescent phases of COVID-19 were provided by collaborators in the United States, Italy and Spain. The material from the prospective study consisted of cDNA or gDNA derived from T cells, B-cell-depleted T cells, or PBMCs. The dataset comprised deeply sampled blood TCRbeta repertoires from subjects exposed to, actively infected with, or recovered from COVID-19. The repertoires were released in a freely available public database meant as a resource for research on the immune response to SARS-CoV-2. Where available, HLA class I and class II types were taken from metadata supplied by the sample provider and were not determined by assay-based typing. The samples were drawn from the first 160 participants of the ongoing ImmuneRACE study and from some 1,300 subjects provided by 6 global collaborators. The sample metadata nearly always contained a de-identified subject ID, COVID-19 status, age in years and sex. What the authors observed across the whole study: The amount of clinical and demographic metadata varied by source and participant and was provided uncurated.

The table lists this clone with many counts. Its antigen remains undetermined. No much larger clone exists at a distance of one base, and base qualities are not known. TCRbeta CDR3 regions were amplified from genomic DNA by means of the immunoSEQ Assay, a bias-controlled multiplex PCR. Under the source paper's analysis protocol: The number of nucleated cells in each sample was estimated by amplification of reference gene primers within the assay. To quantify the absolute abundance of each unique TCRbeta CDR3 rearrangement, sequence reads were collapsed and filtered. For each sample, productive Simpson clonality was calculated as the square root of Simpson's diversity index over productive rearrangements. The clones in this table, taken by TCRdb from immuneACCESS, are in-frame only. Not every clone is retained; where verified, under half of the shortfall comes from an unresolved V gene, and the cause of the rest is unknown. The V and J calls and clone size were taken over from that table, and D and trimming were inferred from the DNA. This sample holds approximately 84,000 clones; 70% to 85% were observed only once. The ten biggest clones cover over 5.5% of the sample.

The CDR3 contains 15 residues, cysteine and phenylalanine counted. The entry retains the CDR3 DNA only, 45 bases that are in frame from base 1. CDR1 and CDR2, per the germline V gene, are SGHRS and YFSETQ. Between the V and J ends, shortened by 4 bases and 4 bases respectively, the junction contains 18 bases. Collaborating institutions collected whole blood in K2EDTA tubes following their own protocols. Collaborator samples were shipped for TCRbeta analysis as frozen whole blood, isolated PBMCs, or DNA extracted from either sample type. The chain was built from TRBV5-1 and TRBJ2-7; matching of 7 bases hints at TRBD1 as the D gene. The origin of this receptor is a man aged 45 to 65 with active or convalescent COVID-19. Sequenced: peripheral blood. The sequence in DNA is TGCGCCAGCAGCCCGGAGGAGGGGGCGCGATACGAGCAGTACTTC. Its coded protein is CASSPEEGARYEQYF. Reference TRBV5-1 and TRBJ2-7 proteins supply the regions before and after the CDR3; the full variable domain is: KAGVTQTPRYLIKTRGQQVTLSCSPISGHRSVSWYQQTPGQGLQFLFEYFSETQRNKGNFPGRFSGRQFSNSRSEMNVSTLELGDSALYLCASSPEEGARYEQYFGPGTRLTVT.